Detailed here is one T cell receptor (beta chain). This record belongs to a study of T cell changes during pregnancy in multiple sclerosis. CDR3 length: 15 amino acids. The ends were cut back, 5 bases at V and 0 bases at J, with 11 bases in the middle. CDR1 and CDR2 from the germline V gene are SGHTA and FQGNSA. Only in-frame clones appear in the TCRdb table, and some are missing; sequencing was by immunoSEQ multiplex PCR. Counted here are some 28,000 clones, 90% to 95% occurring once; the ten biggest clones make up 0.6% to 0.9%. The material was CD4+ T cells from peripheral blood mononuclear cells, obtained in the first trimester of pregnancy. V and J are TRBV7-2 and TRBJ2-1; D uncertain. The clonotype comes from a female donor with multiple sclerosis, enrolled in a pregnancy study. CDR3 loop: CASSLPRSSYNEQFF. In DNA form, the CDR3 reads TGTGCCAGCAGCCTCCCCCGGAGCTCCTACAATGAGCAGTTCTTC.